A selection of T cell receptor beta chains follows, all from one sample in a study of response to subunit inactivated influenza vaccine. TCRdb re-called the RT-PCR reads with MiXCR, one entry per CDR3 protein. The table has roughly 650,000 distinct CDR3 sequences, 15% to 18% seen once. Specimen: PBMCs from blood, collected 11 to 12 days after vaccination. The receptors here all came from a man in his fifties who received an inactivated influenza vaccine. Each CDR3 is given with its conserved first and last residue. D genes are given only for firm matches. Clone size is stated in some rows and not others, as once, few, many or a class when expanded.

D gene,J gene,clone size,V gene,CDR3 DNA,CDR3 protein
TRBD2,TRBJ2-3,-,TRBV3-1,TGTGCCAGCAGCCAAGATGATTACGTAGCGGGGAAGCCAGATGCGCAGTATTTT,CASSQDDYVAGKPDAQYF
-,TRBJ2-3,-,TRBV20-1,TGCAGTGCTCCGGTGGGTAAGACGCAGTATTTT,CSAPVGKTQYF
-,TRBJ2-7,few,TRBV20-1,TGCAGTGCTAGAGGGGAATTAAGCTCCTACGAGCAGTACTTC,CSARGELSSYEQYF
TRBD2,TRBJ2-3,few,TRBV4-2,TGTGCCAGCAGCCAAGTACCTCTAGCGGATGGCACAGATACGCAGTATTTT,CASSQVPLADGTDTQYF
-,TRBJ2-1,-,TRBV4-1,TGCGCCAGCAGATCTCCAGGGCGTGGGGGTTTGAAGAGTGAGCAGTTCTTC,CASRSPGRGGLKSEQFF
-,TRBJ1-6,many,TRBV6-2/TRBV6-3,TGTGCCAGCAGTTACTTTGGATCACCCCTCCACTTT,CASSYFGSPLHF
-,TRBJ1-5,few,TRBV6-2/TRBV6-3,TGTGCCAGCAGATCAGGTTTTGGTCAGCCCCAGCATTTT,CASRSGFGQPQHF
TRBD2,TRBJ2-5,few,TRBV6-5,TGTGCCAGCAGTTACGGCGGGGGGGCCGGTGAGACCCAGTACTTC,CASSYGGGAGETQYF
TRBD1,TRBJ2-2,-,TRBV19,TGTGCCAGTAGTGTGACAGGGTCTGGCGGGGAGCTGTTTTTT,CASSVTGSGGELFF
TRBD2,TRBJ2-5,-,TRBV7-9,TGTGCCAGCAGCTTAGAACGCCTAGCGGAAGAGACCCAGTACTTC,CASSLERLAEETQYF
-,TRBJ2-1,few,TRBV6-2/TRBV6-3,TGTGCCAGCAGCCCTCAGGATGTAGGCCTGAGCTCCTACAATGAGCAGTTCTTC,CASSPQDVGLSSYNEQFF
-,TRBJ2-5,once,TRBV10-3,TGTGCCACCGAGGACAGCCAAGAGACCCAGTACTTC,CATEDSQETQYF
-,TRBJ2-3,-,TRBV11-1,TGTGCCAGCAGCGTATCGGGACTCGGGGATACGCAGTATTTT,CASSVSGLGDTQYF
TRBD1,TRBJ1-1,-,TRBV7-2,TGTGCCAGCAGCTTAGGCAGGGACAGAATAGGGAACACTGAAGCTTTCTTT,CASSLGRDRIGNTEAFF
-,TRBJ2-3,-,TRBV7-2,TGTGCCAGCAGCTTAGCGGGGCGGATGCGGAATACGCAGTATTTT,CASSLAGRMRNTQYF
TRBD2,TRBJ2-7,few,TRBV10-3,TGTGCCATCAGTGATCTTAGGACTAGCGGGAGAGGGGAGCAGTACTTC,CAISDLRTSGRGEQYF